Each of the 2 T cell receptor beta chains below was sequenced from the same sample in a study of cytomegalovirus exposure and HLA in healthy donors. Use of 60 Vbeta and 13 Jbeta primers characterized the PCR. The data were produced by immunoSEQ multiplex PCR, yet TCRdb's version contains in-frame clones alone and is incomplete. Of around 300,000 clones in the sample, roughly two thirds were seen once. The specimen was PBMCs. These receptors came from a female donor in good health and CMV-seronegative.

The chain carries TRBV9 and TRBJ2-5; TRBD2 matches 7 bases. CDR1 is SGDLS and CDR2 is YYNGEE in the germline V gene. CDR3 length: 16 residues. The V gene end was trimmed by 0 bases and the J gene end by 5 bases; junction bases not matched to a gene: 10. CDR3 sequence: CASSVAFSGDFETQYF. As DNA, the CDR3 is TGTGCCAGCAGCGTAGCTTTCAGCGGGGATTTCGAGACCCAGTACTTC.

The chain links TRBV13 to TRBJ2-7; 9 bases fit TRBD1. The CDR3 sequence is 16 residues long. Trimming removed 1 base from V and 3 bases from J; junction bases left unmatched: 7. CDR1 and CDR2 (germline): PRHDT, FYEKMQ (reference sequence). The CDR3 spells CASSLEGQTGGYEQYF. The CDR3 DNA follows: TGTGCCAGCAGCTTAGAGGGACAGACAGGGGGCTACGAGCAGTACTTC.